This entry is about one TCR beta chain. The data were taken from a study of T-cell reconstitution after alpha-beta-depleted transplantation in children. The TCRbeta library was prepared with unique molecular identifiers. TCRdb itself ran the PCR reads through MiXCR, one entry per CDR3 protein. The sample has approximately 400,000 distinct CDR3 sequences; approximately 10% are singletons. The CDR3 consists of 14 residues. Trimming took 6 bases from V and 6 from J; bases not matched to a gene: 9. Germline CDR1 is SQVTM and CDR2 is ANQGSEA. The source material was PBMCs from the stem cell graft donor, sampled from the stem cell graft. The chain has TRBV29-1 and TRBJ2-2; 8 bases fit TRBD1. The sequence was collected from a human donor who donated a stem cell graft to a child with acute myeloid leukemia. The CDR3 sequence is CSVAPTGGPGELFF. The CDR3 region has the DNA TGCAGCGTCGCACCCACAGGGGGACCCGGGGAGCTGTTTTTT.